The present entry profiles one TCR beta chain with its context. Its cognate antigen is unknown. Assay: immunoSEQ multiplex PCR; the TCRdb copy retains only in-frame clones and omits some. The repertoire includes about 92,000 clones, approximately 84% of them detected once, and roughly 10% sits in the top ten. This sample was included in a study of T cell responses to AZD1222 COVID-19 vaccine. Notes on the study in general: Repertoire sampling occurred only after the peak T cell response.

V lost 5 bases to trimming and J lost 4 bases; unmatched junction nucleotides: 11. The CDR3 covers 17 residues. The germline gives CDR1 SGHTA, CDR2 FQGNSA. The input for sequencing was peripheral blood, taken on day 0 of AZD1222 vaccination. V and J are TRBV7-2 and TRBJ2-1, with 10 bases identical to TRBD2. The source is an adult in good health. In DNA, the CDR3 is TGTGCCAGCAGCGGAGACTCCGGGACTAGCGTTTACAATGAGCAGTTCTTC. Protein product: CASSGDSGTSVYNEQFF.